These T cell receptor beta chains were read from a single sample in a study of OX40 agonist ivuxolimab in advanced cancers. Assay used: immunoSEQ multiplex PCR; TCRdb lists only in-frame clones, some missing. This sample has about 120,000 clones; approximately 92% occur once, and the top ten carry about 0.14%. The sequences come from CD4+ or CD8+ T cells sorted from blood, collected in a trial of the OX40 agonist ivuxolimab. These receptors originate from an adult with an advanced solid tumor such as melanoma, head and neck, liver or kidney cancer. The CDR3 runs from the conserved cysteine through the conserved F or W. The D gene is left open where the match is weak. Size values are once, few and many counts, or a class for expanded clones, and some rows have none.

CDR3aa	CDR3nt	d_gene	v_gene	j_gene	abundance
CASSQNLQIYGYTF	TGTGCCAGCAGCCAAAATTTACAGATCTATGGCTACACCTTC	NA	TRBV14	TRBJ1-2	NA
CASSLGRNGAQHF	TGTGCCAGCAGCTTAGGACGGAATGGGGCCCAGCATTTT	NA	TRBV7-2	TRBJ1-5	NA
CASSQFRGPGELFF	TGTGCCAGCAGCCAATTCAGGGGACCCGGGGAGCTGTTTTTT	NA	TRBV28	TRBJ2-2	NA
CASSRTNPSGRSYNEQFF	TGTGCCAGCTCACGTACGAATCCTAGCGGTCGCTCCTACAATGAGCAGTTCTTC	TRBD2	TRBV18	TRBJ2-1	NA
CASSRWLQGGRTYNSPLHF	TGTGCCAGCAGCCGATGGTTGCAGGGAGGAAGGACCTATAATTCACCCCTCCACTTT	NA	TRBV11-2	TRBJ1-6	NA
CASSSFRETEAFF	TGTGCCAGCAGCTCATTCAGGGAGACTGAAGCTTTCTTT	NA	TRBV4-2	TRBJ1-1	NA
CASSLNGGPGNTIYF	TGTGCCAGCAGCTTAAACGGGGGGCCGGGAAACACCATATATTTT	NA	TRBV11-2	TRBJ1-3	NA
CASSLAGGFPYEQYF	TGTGCCAGCAGCTTGGCCGGGGGGTTTCCCTACGAGCAGTACTTC	TRBD2	TRBV5-5	TRBJ2-7	NA
CARGVSGNTIYF	TGCGCCAGGGGGGTCTCTGGAAACACCATATATTTT	NA	TRBV10-2	TRBJ1-3	once
CASRSTSTNEKLFF	TGTGCCAGTAGGTCAACAAGCACTAATGAAAAACTGTTTTTT	NA	TRBV19	TRBJ1-4	NA
CASRESHTQNTEAFF	TGTGCCAGCAGGGAATCTCACACCCAGAACACTGAAGCTTTCTTT	NA	TRBV7-6	TRBJ1-1	NA
CASIQGGSEKLFF	TGTGCCAGCATCCAGGGCGGGAGTGAAAAACTGTTTTTT	NA	TRBV2	TRBJ1-4	NA
CASSYSIQGHYGYTF	TGTGCCAGCAGTTACTCGATTCAGGGCCACTATGGCTACACCTTC	NA	TRBV6-6	TRBJ1-2	NA
CASSSEPVGTQYF	TGTGCCAGCAGTTCCGAGCCGGTGGGGACCCAGTACTTC	NA	TRBV28	TRBJ2-5	NA
CAISVQGGNSPLHF	TGTGCCATCAGTGTACAGGGGGGGAATTCACCCCTCCACTTT	TRBD1	TRBV10-3	TRBJ1-6	NA
CASSVGDRSWGYEQYF	TGTGCCAGCAGCGTAGGGGATAGGAGTTGGGGCTACGAGCAGTACTTC	NA	TRBV9	TRBJ2-7	NA
CASRAGGSTEAFF	TGTGCCAGTAGGGCTGGGGGGAGCACTGAAGCTTTCTTT	NA	TRBV19	TRBJ1-1	NA
CASTMTGVTNTEAFF	TGTGCCAGCACCATGACAGGAGTGACGAACACTGAAGCTTTCTTT	NA	TRBV28	TRBJ1-1	NA
CATSRDRASGYSYEQYF	TGTGCCACCAGCAGAGATAGGGCTAGCGGCTACTCCTACGAGCAGTACTTC	TRBD2	TRBV15	TRBJ2-7	NA
CASGTGGNYGYTF	TGTGCCAGTGGGACAGGGGGGAACTATGGCTACACCTTC	TRBD1	TRBV19	TRBJ1-2	NA
CASSLRDNSNTEAFF	TGCGCCAGCAGCCTCCGGGACAACTCGAACACTGAAGCTTTCTTT	NA	TRBV5-1	TRBJ1-1	NA
CASSRTGIYEQYF	TGTGCCAGCAGTCGGACAGGGATCTACGAGCAGTACTTC	TRBD1	TRBV6-5	TRBJ2-7	NA
CASRMGTGELFF	TGTGCCAGCAGAATGGGGACCGGGGAGCTGTTTTTT	NA	TRBV6-5	TRBJ2-2	NA
CASSQVRQGADTQYF	TGTGCCAGCAGCCAAGTGAGACAGGGGGCAGATACGCAGTATTTT	TRBD1	TRBV14	TRBJ2-3	NA
CASSSPGRDGYTF	TGTGCCAGCAGTTCCCCGGGCCGCGATGGCTACACCTTC	NA	TRBV28	TRBJ1-2	NA
CASSAPGQGADYEQYF	TGTGCCAGCAGTGCCCCCGGACAGGGGGCGGACTACGAGCAGTACTTC	TRBD1	TRBV6-1	TRBJ2-7	NA
CASSRGTAAPANYGYTF	TGTGCCAGTAGTAGGGGGACAGCCGCTCCAGCTAACTATGGCTACACCTTC	TRBD1	TRBV19	TRBJ1-2	NA
CASKRSGASSGNTIYF	TGTGCCAGCAAAAGGTCCGGGGCGAGCTCTGGAAACACCATATATTTT	NA	TRBV27	TRBJ1-3	NA
CASSQQTGDLAFF	TGTGCCAGCAGCCAACAGACAGGGGATTTAGCTTTCTTT	TRBD1	TRBV6-5	TRBJ1-1	NA
CASRGPGNTIYF	TGTGCCAGCAGGGGGCCTGGAAACACCATATATTTT	NA	TRBV28	TRBJ1-3	NA
CASVGGRNNSPLHF	TGTGCCAGCGTTGGCGGGAGGAATAATTCACCCCTCCACTTT	NA	TRBV6-6	TRBJ1-6	once
CASSPGTVAETQYF	TGTGCCAGCAGCCCGGGGACAGTCGCGGAGACCCAGTACTTC	TRBD1	TRBV11-3	TRBJ2-5	NA
CASSIRAGNTIYF	TGTGCCAGTAGTATCCGCGCTGGAAACACCATATATTTT	NA	TRBV19	TRBJ1-3	NA
CASSPQAGGPAGDGYTF	TGTGCCAGCAGCCCCCAGGCGGGGGGGCCGGCTGGGGATGGCTACACCTTC	NA	TRBV7-2	TRBJ1-2	NA
CASSTSGGGGGNTIYF	TGTGCCAGTAGTACCTCGGGTGGAGGAGGTGGAAACACCATATATTTT	NA	TRBV19	TRBJ1-3	NA
CASSKGQGFTYEQYF	TGTGCCAGCAGCAAGGGACAGGGGTTCACCTACGAGCAGTACTTC	TRBD1	TRBV9	TRBJ2-7	NA
CSVGRGTDTQYF	TGCAGCGTTGGGCGGGGCACAGATACGCAGTATTTT	NA	TRBV29-1	TRBJ2-3	NA
CASSNQGAANEKLFF	TGTGCCAGCAGTAACCAGGGGGCAGCTAATGAAAAACTGTTTTTT	TRBD1	TRBV28	TRBJ1-4	once
CASSAGQGRGGYTF	TGTGCCAGCAGCGCCGGACAGGGCCGTGGTGGCTACACCTTC	TRBD1	TRBV13	TRBJ1-2	NA
CASSLQEPQHF	TGTGCCAGCAGTTTACAGGAACCCCAGCATTTT	NA	TRBV28	TRBJ1-5	NA
CASSSTPRNEQFF	TGTGCCAGCAGCTCCACTCCCAGAAATGAGCAGTTCTTC	NA	TRBV7-3	TRBJ2-1	NA
CASSVVEWGIQYF	TGTGCCAGCAGCGTAGTCGAATGGGGCATTCAGTACTTC	NA	TRBV9	TRBJ2-4	NA
CASRGDRRSYEQYF	TGTGCCAGCAGGGGAGACAGACGATCCTACGAGCAGTACTTC	NA	TRBV6-1	TRBJ2-7	NA
CASSSRHTYEQYF	TGTGCCAGCAGCTCTCGACATACCTACGAGCAGTACTTC	NA	TRBV5-8	TRBJ2-7	NA
CAWTQRKDTNYGYTF	TGTGCCTGGACTCAGCGTAAAGATACTAACTATGGCTACACCTTC	NA	TRBV30	TRBJ1-2	NA